This T cell receptor beta chain appears in the sequencing data of a study of T cell changes during pregnancy in multiple sclerosis. Germline CDR1 is MNHEY and CDR2 is SVGAGI. This CDR3 contains 14 residues. The trim removed 5 bases at V and 2 bases at J, leaving 1 base unmatched. Sequencing used immunoSEQ multiplex PCR; TCRdb keeps in-frame clones, though not all of them. The sample shows about 94,000 clones, approximately 93% of them seen only once. This clone was found once. This clonotype was sampled from a female donor with multiple sclerosis, enrolled in a pregnancy study. The chain couples TRBV6-5 to TRBJ2-2, with 8 bases aligning to TRBD2. The starting material was peripheral blood, obtained after pregnancy. The CDR3 nucleotides read TGTGCCAGCAGTAGCGGGAGTAACACCGGGGAGCTGTTTTTT. As protein: CASSSGSNTGELFF.